The sequence of this TCR beta chain was determined in a study of cytomegalovirus exposure and HLA in healthy donors. The PCR ran on 60 Vbeta and 13 Jbeta primers. Produced via immunoSEQ multiplex PCR; TCRdb's table is partial and in-frame only. The sample carries 75,000 to 100,000 clones, less than 8% recorded once. Study results and limitations: Upon later analysis, HLA-associated TCR beta chains proved more clonally expanded than other, equally common chains. High specificity and sensitivity for cytomegalovirus status were reported for the classifier.

The study sampled nominally healthy donors, though unrecorded immune exposures were likely. As regards this clone: Its antigen is undetermined.

Germline V gene lookup returns CDR1 SNHLY and CDR2 FYNNEI. This CDR3 is 15 amino acids long. With 2 bases removed from V and 0 bases from J, the gap between germline ends came to 8 bases. The receptor was isolated from a man in his fifties in good health and CMV-seronegative. The chain is built from TRBV2 and TRBJ1-5, with D possibly matching TRBD1 (5 bases). The sample taken for sequencing was PBMCs. This CDR3 is CASSEQGLSNQPQHF. For the CDR3, the DNA is TGTGCCAGCAGTGAACAGGGCCTTAGCAATCAGCCCCAGCATTTT.